Detailed here is one TCR beta chain. Profiling of TCR beta VDJ combinations and CDR3 sequences used genomic DNA as template. TCRdb analysed the reads with MiXCR anew, one entry per CDR3 protein. The sample records approximately 260,000 distinct CDR3 sequences, around 82% being singletons. Germline V gene data show CDR1 as SGHRS and CDR2 as YFSETQ. Trimming removed 5 bases at V and 3 bases at J, with 15 bases between. The CDR3 has 15 residues. All sequencing subjects had displayed CD8+CD57+ cell expansion on flow cytometry. This record comes from a study of CD8+CD57+ T cells in acquired aplastic anemia.

The rearrangement links TRBV5-1 to TRBJ1-5; no clear D. This TCR came from a human donor with aplastic anemia. Sequenced: sorted CD4+, CD8+, or CD8+CD57+ T cells (not recorded which) from PBMCs. The CDR3 nucleotides read TGCGCCAGCAGAGTTGACGGGGAGGACAATCAGCCCCAGCATTTT. Amino acids: CASRVDGEDNQPQHF.